The entry below gives a single TCR beta chain sequence along with its context. Its antigen is not yet known. Per-base quality was not reported, and no clone a single base away is much larger than it. V is clipped by 4 bases and J by 9 bases, and the sequence between their germline boundaries is 13 bases long. Via the germline V gene, CDR1 is LGHNT and CDR2 FRNRAP. From the cysteine through the phenylalanine, the CDR3 covers 12 amino acids. Here the CDR3 DNA is all that survives: 36 bases in frame from base 1. The record originates from a study of shared T cell receptors in the human thymus (dated by TCRdb to about 2021). Broadly, across the study: The study examined how self-reactive, shared T-cell receptor alpha chains are generated in the human thymus.

Receptors were amplified or captured by the immunoSEQ multiplex PCR assay. This is the immuneACCESS table as TCRdb keeps it, with only in-frame sequences that have V and J called. A part of the clones is gone; compared with another copy, unresolved V genes explain less than half, and the rest is unexplained. Counted in this sample were some 700,000 clones; around 87% of them appeared once. The ten largest make up about 0.01% of the sample. The sample also formed part of further work on human thymus T cells. As noted in the second study: Immunologically healthy infants undergoing open corrective cardiac surgery for congenital heart defects in Finland were used as donors. Thymus tissue was obtained as surgical resects removed during corrective cardiac surgery. Usage of V and J gene segments appeared to be biased in both the thymic and the peripheral blood repertoires. Highly overlapping thymic TCR repertoires among unrelated individuals were reported in the related research. The study described the TCR alpha and beta repertoires in roughly 8 infant thymus samples and four matching peripheral blood samples. Donor ages ranging from about 7 to 250 days were recorded, and about six male and a couple of female infants were included in the cohort. Thymocytes were freed from the tissue by mechanical means and kept at -70 degrees C as pellets of about 8.5-34 million cells. Genomic DNA was extracted from frozen cell pellets with a QIAsymphony instrument. Using the immunoSEQ multiplex PCR assay, the TCRB and TCRAD loci were amplified from a standardized quantity of quality-controlled genomic DNA. The amplicons covered the V(D)J region and were long enough to include the CDR3 and to identify the V and J genes. The amplicons were sequenced on an Illumina platform via the commercial immunoSEQ service. Corrections for primer bias and sequencing errors followed previously described methods, while TCRAD and TCRB definitions were based on the IMGT database. The repertoires were analysed using immunoSEQ Analyzer 3.0 and VDJTools for basic statistics, V/J segment usage, diversity estimates, rarefaction and pairwise overlap. Diversity was estimated with Chao1, ChaoE, Efron-Thisted, Shannon and inverse Simpson indices, and also on datasets down-sampled to the smallest sample. For repertoire overlap, CDR3 nucleotide sequence, V gene and J gene had to match strictly, and clustering was done by Jaccard-based multidimensional scaling. On average, thymus samples yielded about 730,000 unique TCRB clonotypes, whereas blood samples yielded roughly 80,000.

The origin of this receptor is a boy younger than two with a congenital heart defect. Donor details come from another sample of the same person, matched by shared clones. Recombination joined TRBV12-5 with TRBJ2-7; the D gene is perhaps TRBD2, from 6 matching bases. The sample taken for sequencing was thymocytes. The CDR3: CASGSRDFWQYF. The DNA reads as follows: TGTGCTAGTGGTTCGCGGGATTTTTGGCAGTACTTC.